This TCR beta chain was sequenced for a study of OX40 agonist ivuxolimab in advanced cancers. In the study overall: Having had anti-PD-1, anti-PD-L1 or anti-CTLA-4 therapy before was allowed, and roughly 38% had some.

Assay used: immunoSEQ multiplex PCR; TCRdb lists only in-frame clones, some missing. The sample records approximately 92,000 clones, 94% being singletons. A remark on this clone: Antigen specificity is unknown.

Trimming left V 6 bases short and J 1 base short, with 24 bases between. The CDR3 loop spans 18 amino acids. The germline V gene encodes CDR1 SNHLY and CDR2 FYNNEI. Broader study findings: The expanded peripheral T cells' antigen specificity was not determined. Among the nonresponders, some also had low normalized T-cell clonal expansion.

A history of autoimmune disease or systemic immunosuppression excluded patients. Sample: CD4+ or CD8+ T cells sorted from blood, taken in a trial of the OX40 agonist ivuxolimab. The chain carries TRBV2 and TRBJ1-1; a weak D match, TRBD1 (5 bases). This receptor was identified in an adult with an advanced solid tumor such as melanoma, head and neck, liver or kidney cancer. CDR3 DNA sequence: TGTGCCAGCAGCCCAAGCTCGGGACCGCCAAAAGGGAACACTGAAGCTTTCTTT. Its protein product is CASSPSSGPPKGNTEAFF.